This TCR beta chain was retrieved from a study of molecular identifiers for immune sequencing clone quantification. Study overall: With replicates, the RNA of around 20,000 or 100,000 naive CD8 cells was split five ways and four were sequenced. The study, taken as a whole, reports: Even with approximately 1 million naive cells present, spiked Jurkat TCR RNA from one cell was reportedly detectable.

V was clipped by 3 bases and J by 0 bases, with 13 bases between them. CDR3 length: 15 amino acids. CDR1 is SQVTM and CDR2 is ANQGSEA in the germline V gene. MiXCR was run by TCRdb on the PCR reads, yielding one entry per CDR3 protein. The sample contains about 510,000 distinct CDR3 sequences, 20% to 25% of which appear only once. Concerning this clonotype itself: Its specificity is not known.

Libraries of naive CD8 cells were prepared from approximately 20,000 to 1,000,000 sorted cells using 10%, 30% or 50% RNA. The V and J genes are TRBV29-1 and TRBJ2-3; a weak D match, TRBD2 (6 bases). The source material was naive CD8+ T cells from blood, with Jurkat cell RNA spiked in. The sample's subset: FACS-sorted CD8+CD4-CCR7+CD45RA+ naive T cells. The origin of this receptor is a human donor in good health. Some libraries in this study had Jurkat cell RNA spiked in. The CDR3 DNA reads as TGCAGCGTTGAGTGGGGGGACTTTAGCACAGATACGCAGTATTTT. It is translated as CSVEWGDFSTDTQYF.